The 16 T cell receptor beta chains in this list originate from one sample, sequenced in a study of blood T cell repertoires in COVID-19. Data came from immunoSEQ multiplex PCR; TCRdb stores just in-frame clones and leaves some out. The sample lists some 160,000 clones; about 83% were seen once. Material for sequencing was peripheral blood. Source of these receptors: a woman older than 75 with acute or convalescent COVID-19.

This clone was seen only a few times. CDR3 DNA: TGTGCCAGCAGTTTTCGAGTCGGGGGCTCCTACGAGCAGTACTTC. Translation gives CASSFRVGGSYEQYF. This rearrangement joins TRBV27 to TRBJ2-7; maybe TRBD2 (6 bases). The V and J ends lost 3 bases and 0 bases respectively, with 12 bases between them. Germline assignment: CDR1 MNHEY and CDR2 SMNVEV (reference sequence). The CDR3 consists of 15 residues.

The rearrangement joins TRBV28 to TRBJ1-2; tentatively, D is TRBD1 (6 bases). V lost 5 bases and J 4 bases, leaving 11 bases between the germline ends. CDR1 is MDHEN, CDR2 SYDVKM, per germline. The CDR3 sequence is 13 residues long. DNA for the CDR3: TGTGCCAGCAGTAGCCGGGACATCTATGGCTACACCTTC. Its translation: CASSSRDIYGYTF.

CDR3 protein: CATSRFLSGDPSTDTQYF. Here the CDR3 DNA reads TGTGCCACCAGCAGATTTTTAAGCGGGGATCCTAGCACAGATACGCAGTATTTT. The chain employs TRBV15 and TRBJ2-3; the match to TRBD2 covers 7 bases. The ends lost 2 bases at V and 0 bases at J; junction bases unmatched: 11. In germline, CDR1 is LNHNV, CDR2 YYDKDF (reference sequence). CDR3 length: 18 amino acids.

V is TRBV12-3 or TRBV12-4 and J is TRBJ1-1, with D hard to call. V lost 6 bases to trimming and J lost 6 bases, with 14 bases between them. The CDR3 has 13 amino acids. CDR3 coding DNA: TGTGCCAGCAGCCTGGGCTTTCGAGCTGAAGCTTTCTTT. Amino acids: CASSLGFRAEAFF.

This chain uses TRBV30 with TRBJ2-3, with TRBD2 identical over 7 bases. V lost 5 bases to trimming and J lost 6 bases; unmatched junction nucleotides: 11. Germline V gene data show CDR1 as GTSNPN and CDR2 as SVGIG (reference sequence). The CDR3 loop spans 14 amino acids. The CDR3 is CAWASGGPIDTQYF. The CDR3 bases are TGTGCCTGGGCTAGCGGTGGCCCCATCGATACGCAGTATTTT.

The rearrangement uses TRBV5-1 and TRBJ2-2, with TRBD2 identical over 7 bases. Germline V CDR1 and CDR2: SGHRS, YFSETQ. CDR3 length equals 14 residues. The trim removed 3 bases at V and 4 bases at J, leaving 3 bases unmatched. The CDR3 DNA reads TGCGCCAGCAGCTACACTAGCGTCACCGGGGAGCTGTTTTTT. Amino acid sequence: CASSYTSVTGELFF. Together with reference TRBV5-1 and TRBJ2-2, the CDR3 gives the full variable domain: KAGVTQTPRYLIKTRGQQVTLSCSPISGHRSVSWYQQTPGQGLQFLFEYFSETQRNKGNFPGRFSGRQFSNSRSEMNVSTLELGDSALYLCASSYTSVTGELFFGEGSRLTVL.

The chain links TRBV4-1 to TRBJ2-7; weak D call: TRBD1 (5 bases). Trimming removed 0 bases at V and 0 bases at J, with 12 bases between. Germline CDR1 is MGHRA and CDR2 is YSYEKL. CDR3 length: 16 amino acids. The CDR3 loop reads CASSQEVGLNSYEQYF. The CDR3 DNA reads TGCGCCAGCAGCCAAGAAGTGGGGCTGAACTCCTACGAGCAGTACTTC.

The chain carries TRBV10-2 and TRBJ1-1, with 7 bases aligning to TRBD1. V was pared by 6 bases and J by 0 bases, with 10 bases of the junction left unmatched. The length of the CDR3 is 16 residues. Per germline, CDR1 WSHSY and CDR2 SAAADI. CDR3 residues: CASSPLQGGVNTEAFF. CDR3 bases: TGCGCCAGCAGCCCACTTCAGGGGGGTGTGAACACTGAAGCTTTCTTT.

There are a few counts of this clone. V is TRBV18 and J is TRBJ2-1; D may be TRBD1 (5 bases). CDR3 size: 13 residues. With 2 bases removed from V and 8 bases from J, the gap between germline ends came to 10 bases. Germline-derived CDR1 and CDR2 are KGHSH and LQKENI. The CDR3 nucleotides read TGTGCCAGCTCACCAGTCAGGGCGGATGAGCAGTTCTTC. Amino acids: CASSPVRADEQFF.

The J gene is TRBJ2-5, the V gene TRBV6-5; 8 nucleotides agree with TRBD1. After removal of 0 bases from V and 5 bases from J, the junction contained 8 bases not matched to a gene. The CDR3 is 16 residues long. Germline CDR1 is MNHEY and CDR2 is SVGAGI. The CDR3 DNA sequence: TGTGCCAGCAGTTACTCCCGCACAGGGGGATCGGAGACCCAGTACTTC. This encodes CASSYSRTGGSETQYF.

V and J are TRBV18 and TRBJ2-1; TRBD1 matches at 7 bases. CDR1 is KGHSH, CDR2 LQKENI, per germline. Losses at the gene ends were 1 base for V and 8 bases for J; bases not matched to a gene: 8. CDR3 size: 15 residues. The CDR3 region is CASSPQGASFYEQFF. The CDR3 nucleotides read TGTGCCAGCTCACCACAGGGGGCTTCTTTCTATGAGCAGTTCTTC. Looking up the rest from reference TRBV18 and TRBJ2-1 gives the full variable domain: NAGVMQNPRHLVRRRGQEARLRCSPMKGHSHVYWYRQLPEEGLKFMVYLQKENIIDESGMPKERFSAEFPKEGPSILRIQQVVRGDSAAYFCASSPQGASFYEQFFGPGTRLTVL.

This sequence joins TRBV2 and TRBJ1-1, with D perhaps TRBD1 (6 bases). V was clipped by 3 bases and J by 4 bases, with 21 bases between them. The germline V gene has CDR1 SNHLY and CDR2 FYNNEI. The CDR3 is 17 amino acids. Written as DNA, the CDR3 is TGTGCCAGCAGTGACCTTATTGCGACAGGATTGGGCACTGAAGCTTTCTTT. The encoded protein is CASSDLIATGLGTEAFF.

J is TRBJ1-1 and V is TRBV9; tentative D call: TRBD1 (5 bases). The CDR3 has 16 residues. Trimming cost V 4 bases and J 1 base, with 17 bases left between them. The germline gives CDR1 SGDLS, CDR2 YYNGEE. The CDR3 reads CASSPTLTASNTEAFF. The CDR3 DNA is TGTGCCAGCAGCCCCACCTTGACAGCATCGAACACTGAAGCTTTCTTT.

V is TRBV30 and J is TRBJ1-5; D unresolved. The V gene's germline CDR1 is GTSNPN and CDR2 SVGIG (reference sequence). V shed 0 bases and J shed 4 bases, with 16 bases lying between them. CDR3 length: 16 residues. CDR3 sequence: CAWSVLGDNPNQPQHF. The CDR3, as DNA: TGTGCCTGGAGTGTACTGGGAGACAACCCGAATCAGCCCCAGCATTTT.

This chain links TRBV2 with TRBJ1-1; D remains unclear. Germline V gives CDR1 SNHLY, CDR2 FYNNEI. This CDR3 region has 13 residues. The V gene lost 4 bases and the J gene lost 1 base, with 7 bases spanning the gap. DNA for the CDR3: TGTGCCAGCAGTGTTGGAGCGAACACTGAAGCTTTCTTT. This codes for CASSVGANTEAFF.

Worth noting for this clone: The sample holds other DNA sequences that translate to the same CDR3. V is TRBV18 and J is TRBJ1-5, with a tentative D call TRBD1 (6 bases). V dropped 3 bases and J dropped 4 bases, with 7 bases sitting between them. CDR3 length: 13 residues. Germline values: CDR1 KGHSH, CDR2 LQKENI. The CDR3 nucleotides are TGTGCCAGCTCACCGGACAGAAATCAGCCCCAGCATTTT. Translation: CASSPDRNQPQHF.